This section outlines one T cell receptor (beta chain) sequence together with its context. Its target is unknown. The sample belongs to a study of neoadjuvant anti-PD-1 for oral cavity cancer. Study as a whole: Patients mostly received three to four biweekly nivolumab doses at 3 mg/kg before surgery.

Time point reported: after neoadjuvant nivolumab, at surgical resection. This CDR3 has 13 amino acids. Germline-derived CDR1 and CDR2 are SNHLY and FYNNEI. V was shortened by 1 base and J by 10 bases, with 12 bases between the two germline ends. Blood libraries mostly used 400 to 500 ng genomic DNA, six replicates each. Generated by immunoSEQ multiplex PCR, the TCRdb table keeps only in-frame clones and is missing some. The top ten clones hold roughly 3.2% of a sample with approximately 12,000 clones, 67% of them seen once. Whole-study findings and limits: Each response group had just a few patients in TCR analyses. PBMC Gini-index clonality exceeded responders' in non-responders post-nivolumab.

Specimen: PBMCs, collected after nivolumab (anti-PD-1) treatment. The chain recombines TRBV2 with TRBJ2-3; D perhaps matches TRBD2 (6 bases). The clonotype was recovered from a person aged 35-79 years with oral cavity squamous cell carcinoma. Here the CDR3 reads CASSEEGTAAQYF. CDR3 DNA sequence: TGTGCCAGCAGTGAAGAGGGGACTGCGGCGCAGTATTTT.